The T cell receptor beta chain under discussion was sequenced for a study of beta chain features in type 1 diabetes. The overall study: No age, gender or cell yield differences were seen between patients and healthy donors. Overall study findings and caveats: Naive, central memory and Treg TCRB repertoires appeared more alike in patients than in healthy donors. A potential influence of HLA type upon TCRB rearrangement remained unresolved herein.

Expressed TCRB transcripts were sequenced because the entire RNA isolate underwent reverse transcription. Only in-frame clones appear in the TCRdb table, and some are missing; sequencing was by immunoSEQ multiplex PCR. The data hold 240,000 or so clones, with about 71% observed a single time. The authors sorted CD4+ naive, central memory, regulatory and stem cell-like memory cells via CD45RO/CCR7/CD25/CD127/CD95/CD27. The germline V gene encodes CDR1 MNHEY and CDR2 SVGAGI. Trimming stripped 5 bases from V and 13 bases from J, with 11 bases between. The CDR3 contains 11 residues. Concerning this clone: Its antigen is unknown.

This sequence was found in a man aged 25 to 40 in good health. Input material: naive CD4+ T cells from blood. The chain uses TRBV6-5 and TRBJ1-4, with D perhaps TRBD1 (5 bases). In nucleotides, the CDR3 is TGTGCCAGCAGTGCGGGGACGCGACTGTTTTTT. It specifies CASSAGTRLFF.